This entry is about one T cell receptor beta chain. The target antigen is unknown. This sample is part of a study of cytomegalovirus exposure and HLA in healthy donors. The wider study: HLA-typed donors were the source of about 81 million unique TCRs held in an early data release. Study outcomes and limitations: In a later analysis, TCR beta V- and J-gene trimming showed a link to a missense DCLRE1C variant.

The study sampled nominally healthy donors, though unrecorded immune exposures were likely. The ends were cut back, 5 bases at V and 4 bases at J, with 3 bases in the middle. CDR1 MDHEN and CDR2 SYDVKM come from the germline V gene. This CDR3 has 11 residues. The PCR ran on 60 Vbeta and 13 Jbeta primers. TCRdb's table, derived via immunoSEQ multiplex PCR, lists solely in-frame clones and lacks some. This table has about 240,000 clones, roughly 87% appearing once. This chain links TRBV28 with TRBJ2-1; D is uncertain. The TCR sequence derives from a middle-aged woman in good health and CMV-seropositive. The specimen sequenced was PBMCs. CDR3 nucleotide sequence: TGTGCCAGCAGTCCGTACAATGAGCAGTTCTTC. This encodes CASSPYNEQFF.